The 26 T cell receptor beta chains below come from one sample, sequenced in a study of cytomegalovirus exposure and HLA in healthy donors. Here immunoSEQ multiplex PCR was the method, and the copy in TCRdb shows in-frame clones only, minus some. Seen here are 55,000 to 70,000 clones, over 90% observed once, and the top ten hold about 5.4%. Source material: PBMCs. The receptors were sampled from a man aged 18 to 35 in good health and CMV-seropositive.

The chain has TRBV27 and TRBJ1-5, with D unclear. Deletions cut 3 bases from V and 0 bases from J, with 12 bases between. The V gene's germline CDR1 is MNHEY and CDR2 SMNVEV (reference sequence). CDR3 length: 16 amino acids. The DNA of the CDR3 is TGTGCCAGCAGTTTCAACCGAGCCTATAGCAATCAGCCCCAGCATTTT. Amino acids: CASSFNRAYSNQPQHF.

CDR3 sequence (DNA): TGCAGCGTTGAAGATTTTGCGACAGGCAACTCCTACGAGCAGTACTTC. Encoded protein: CSVEDFATGNSYEQYF. The J gene is TRBJ2-7, the V gene TRBV29-1, with a tentative D call TRBD1 (6 bases). Germline V gene sequence: CDR1 SQVTM, CDR2 ANQGSEA. V was clipped by 0 bases and J by 0 bases, with 15 bases between them. CDR3 size: 16 residues.

The CDR3 DNA follows: TGCGCCAGCAGCCACATCGGGACTAGCGGTTACACAGATACGCAGTATTTT. This gives the protein CASSHIGTSGYTDTQYF. The J gene is TRBJ2-3, the V gene TRBV4-1; TRBD2 matches 11 bases. Losses at the gene ends were 3 bases for V and 2 bases for J; bases not matched to a gene: 7. The CDR3 runs 17 residues. The germline V gene encodes CDR1 MGHRA and CDR2 YSYEKL.

The gene calls are TRBV27 and TRBJ1-2; 7 bases align to TRBD1. CDR1 and CDR2 (germline): MNHEY, SMNVEV (reference sequence). V was clipped by 3 bases and J by 4 bases; unmatched bases: 2. The CDR3 is made up of 13 amino acids. DNA of the CDR3: TGTGCCAGCAGTTTTACAGGGGCCTATGGCTACACCTTC. It encodes CASSFTGAYGYTF.

Here the CDR3 reads CASSLGGTNTEAFF. The CDR3 DNA reads TGTGCCAGCAGCTTAGGCGGAACGAACACTGAAGCTTTCTTT. This chain joins TRBV7-9 and TRBJ1-1; D remains ambiguous. Germline V gene sequence: CDR1 SEHNR, CDR2 FQNEAQ (reference sequence). The V end lost 1 base, the J end lost 1 base, and 7 bases lay between the germline ends. The CDR3 is 14 amino acids.

A single count supports this clone. The chain is built from TRBV29-1 and TRBJ1-5; TRBD1 matches at 8 bases. The CDR3 length is 13 residues. V lost 7 bases, J lost 3 bases, and 5 bases stayed unmatched. Germline CDR1 is SQVTM and CDR2 is ANQGSEA. DNA for the CDR3: TGCAGCGCCGGACAGGGTTACAATCAGCCCCAGCATTTT. This codes for CSAGQGYNQPQHF.

This chain uses TRBV10-1 with TRBJ2-1; 15 positions agree with TRBD2. J lost 7 bases, V lost 6 bases, and 16 bases had no gene match. The CDR3 consists of 19 residues. Germline values: CDR1 WNHNN, CDR2 SYGVQD (reference sequence). The CDR3 bases are TGCGCCAGCAGGGGCGGGACTAGCGGGAGGCCCGCGGGGGGGAATGAGCAGTTCTTC. This encodes CASRGGTSGRPAGGNEQFF.

V usage is TRBV9 and J usage is TRBJ1-3; D may be TRBD1 (5 bases). Germline CDR1 SGDLS, CDR2 YYNGEE. The CDR3 is made up of 14 amino acids. V lost 7 bases and J 3 bases, leaving 14 bases between the germline ends. The CDR3 sequence is CASAQGRDGNTIYF. CDR3 in DNA: TGTGCCAGCGCGCAGGGCAGGGATGGAAACACCATATATTTT.

Only one count was recorded for this clone. The V call is TRBV28, the J call TRBJ1-2, with 10 bases that match TRBD1. This CDR3 region has 14 residues. Trimming removed 6 bases from V and 5 bases from J; junction bases left unmatched: 6. Germline V CDR1 and CDR2: MDHEN, SYDVKM. The CDR3 nucleotides are TGTGCCAGCAGGCAGGGACAGGGGATGTATGGCTACACCTTC. This codes for CASRQGQGMYGYTF.

The rearrangement uses TRBV7-9 and TRBJ2-7; the match to TRBD2 covers 8 bases. CDR3 length equals 13 residues. J was trimmed by 7 bases and V by 8 bases; bases with no gene match: 10. Germline CDR1 SEHNR, CDR2 FQNEAQ (reference sequence). CDR3 nucleotide sequence: TGTGCCAGCCGGGAGCGGGAGCGGGATGAGCAGTACTTC. It translates to CASRERERDEQYF.

The genes are TRBV7-6 and TRBJ2-1; the D gene is possibly TRBD2 (8 bases). CDR3 length: 14 amino acids. Germline V gene sequence: CDR1 SGHVS, CDR2 FNYEAQ. Trimming removed 8 bases from V and 6 bases from J, with 17 bases in between. The CDR3, as DNA: TGTGCCAGCCGAGGGGGCGGGAGGAGCAATGAGCAGTTCTTC. Translation: CASRGGGRSNEQFF.

In this sample, this clone turned up a few times. The CDR3 DNA is TGTGCCAGCAGCCCGCTAGCGGGGGACACCGGGGAGCTGTTTTTT. Protein sequence: CASSPLAGDTGELFF. The chain combines TRBV6-4 with TRBJ2-2; 10 positions agree with TRBD2. CDR3 length equals 15 residues. The germline CDR1 and CDR2 sequences are MRHNA and SNTAGT. J was trimmed by 3 bases and V by 6 bases; bases with no gene match: 4.

The chain employs TRBV28 and TRBJ2-5, with 7 positions matching TRBD1. The CDR3 is 15 amino acids. The germline V gene has CDR1 MDHEN and CDR2 SYDVKM. V lost 8 bases to trimming and J lost 4 bases; unmatched junction nucleotides: 13. This chain's CDR3 is CASGKTTGSIETQYF. The CDR3, as DNA: TGTGCCAGCGGGAAAACGACAGGGTCCATAGAGACCCAGTACTTC.

This clone appeared a single time. The chain links TRBV7-6 to TRBJ2-7; TRBD1 might be the D (6 bases). V lost 1 base, J lost 5 bases, and 15 bases lay in between. Germline V lookup: CDR1 SGHVS, CDR2 FNYEAQ. The CDR3 is 15 residues long. The CDR3 spells CASSLEGPGVDEQYF. CDR3 nucleotides: TGTGCCAGCAGCTTAGAAGGTCCAGGGGTAGACGAGCAGTACTTC.

This clone was detected only a few times. The rearrangement uses TRBV27 and TRBJ1-5; 10 bases fit TRBD1. This CDR3 has 14 residues. CDR1 and CDR2 (germline): MNHEY, SMNVEV (reference sequence). V was pared by 5 bases and J by 7 bases, with 5 bases of the junction left unmatched. The CDR3 DNA follows: TGTGCCAGCAGTAGACAGGGGGCAAGGCAGCCCCAGCATTTT. This sequence encodes CASSRQGARQPQHF.

The chain uses TRBV6-5 and TRBJ1-1, with TRBD1 identical over 7 bases. This CDR3 spans 15 amino acids. CDR1 is MNHEY, CDR2 SVGAGI, per germline. V lost 0 bases, J lost 0 bases, and 1 base stayed unmatched. CDR3 nucleotides: TGTGCCAGCAGTTACTCGGGACAGATGAACACTGAAGCTTTCTTT. It translates to CASSYSGQMNTEAFF.

V gene TRBV5-1 combines with J gene TRBJ2-1; the match to TRBD2 covers 16 bases. J was trimmed by 2 bases and V by 3 bases; bases with no gene match: 2. The CDR3 has 17 residues. From germline, CDR1 is SGHRS and CDR2 YFSETQ. The CDR3 here is CASSWGTSGRAYNEQFF. The CDR3 region has the DNA TGCGCCAGCAGCTGGGGGACTAGCGGGAGGGCCTACAATGAGCAGTTCTTC.

J is TRBJ1-1 and V is TRBV9; D unclear. Trimming took 3 bases from V and 5 from J, leaving 17 bases between them. The CDR3 sequence is 15 residues long. Germline V gene sequence: CDR1 SGDLS, CDR2 YYNGEE. For the CDR3, the DNA is TGTGCCAGCAGCGCCCGAGTGGGATGGAGGACTGAAGCTTTCTTT. Translation: CASSARVGWRTEAFF.

Here the CDR3 DNA reads TGCGCCAGCAGCGCGAGGGGCGCGGGAGATGAGCAGTTCTTC. It codes for CASSARGAGDEQFF. The chain combines TRBV4-1 with TRBJ2-1; TRBD2 matches 7 bases. Unmatched junction bases numbered 9, after V lost 5 bases and J lost 8 bases. The CDR3 sequence is 14 residues long. Germline loops: CDR1 MGHRA, CDR2 YSYEKL.

The gene calls are TRBV5-4 and TRBJ2-5; 10 nucleotides agree with TRBD2. This CDR3 spans 19 amino acids. Germline trimming cut 3 bases from V and 5 bases from J; bases unmatched to any gene: 19. Per the germline V gene, CDR1 is SGHNT and CDR2 is YYREEE (reference sequence). The CDR3 region has the DNA TGTGCCAGCAGCTCCGAAGGGAGCGGGAGGGCCGGTTATGTGGAGACCCAGTACTTC. This codes for CASSSEGSGRAGYVETQYF.

This chain joins TRBV23-1 and TRBJ2-4; 7 bases map to TRBD2. TRBV23-1 has ORF status, its function being uncertain. V lost 8 bases and J lost 5; bases outside the gene matches: 9. CDR3 size: 14 residues. The CDR3 here is CASQRRGRENIQYF. CDR3 bases: TGCGCCAGCCAAAGGAGAGGGAGGGAAAACATTCAGTACTTC.

The chain has TRBV15 and TRBJ1-2; D not resolved. This CDR3 is built from 14 residues. Germline V lookup: CDR1 LNHNV, CDR2 YYDKDF (reference sequence). V was trimmed by 0 bases and J by 8 bases, leaving 13 bases between them. In DNA, the CDR3 is TGTGCCACCAGCAGAGATCCGGAGACCTCGGGCTACACCTTC. Encoded protein: CATSRDPETSGYTF.

The chain joins TRBV5-1 to TRBJ2-7; 7 nucleotides line up with TRBD1. Per the germline V gene, CDR1 is SGHRS and CDR2 is YFSETQ. The junction had 11 bases not matched to a gene; V was cut back by 1 base and J by 1 base. This CDR3 is built from 17 residues. The CDR3 DNA reads as TGCGCCAGCAGCTTGCCATCTTCAACACAGGGGTCCTACGAGCAGTACTTC. Translation gives CASSLPSSTQGSYEQYF. Full variable domain (missing parts from reference TRBV5-1 and TRBJ2-7): KAGVTQTPRYLIKTRGQQVTLSCSPISGHRSVSWYQQTPGQGLQFLFEYFSETQRNKGNFPGRFSGRQFSNSRSEMNVSTLELGDSALYLCASSLPSSTQGSYEQYFGPGTRLTVT.

The V and J genes are TRBV9 and TRBJ2-5; the match to TRBD2 covers 8 bases. CDR1 and CDR2 (germline): SGDLS, YYNGEE. The CDR3 runs 19 residues. V trimming: 0 bases; J trimming: 0 bases; junction bases outside the gene matches: 13. The CDR3 loop reads CASSVVVASKRGYQETQYF. CDR3 DNA sequence: TGTGCCAGCAGCGTAGTTGTCGCGAGCAAGCGGGGGTACCAAGAGACCCAGTACTTC. Variable domain in full (rest from reference TRBV9 and TRBJ2-5): DSGVTQTPKHLITATGQRVTLRCSPRSGDLSVYWYQQSLDQGLQFLIQYYNGEERAKGNILERFSAQQFPDLHSELNLSSLELGDSALYFCASSVVVASKRGYQETQYFGPGTRLLVL.

By sample share, this clone is medium-sized. Other DNA sequences in this specimen translate into the identical CDR3. The V call is TRBV6-5, the J call TRBJ2-7; 7 bases map to TRBD1. Germline lookup yields CDR1 MNHEY and CDR2 SVGAGI. The CDR3 runs to 12 residues. V shed 8 bases and J 4 bases; nucleotides not matched to a gene: 5. The CDR3 is CASRQGVYEQYF. The CDR3 region has the DNA TGTGCCAGCCGGCAGGGGGTTTACGAGCAGTACTTC.

The rearrangement uses TRBV25-1 and TRBJ2-7, with a weak D call TRBD2 (6 bases). This CDR3 has 15 residues. In germline, CDR1 is MGHDK, CDR2 SYGVNS. Trimming pared 1 base from V and 3 bases from J, leaving 13 bases between. The CDR3 loop is CASSESGQGGYEQYF. The CDR3, as DNA: TGTGCCAGCAGTGAATCGGGGCAGGGAGGCTACGAGCAGTACTTC.